The 22 T cell receptor beta chains in this list originate from one sample, sequenced in a study of blood T cell repertoires in COVID-19. Sequenced by immunoSEQ multiplex PCR; TCRdb stores in-frame clones only, minus some. This table has about 160,000 clones, around 83% appearing once. The sample was peripheral blood. The source is a man in his 70s who had recovered from COVID-19.

V and J are TRBV7-2 and TRBJ2-2; 9 bases align to TRBD2. CDR1 SGHTA and CDR2 FQGNSA come from the germline V gene. The J segment lost 2 bases and the V segment lost 1 base, leaving 5 bases of the junction unmatched. The CDR3 runs 17 residues. The CDR3 nucleotides are TGTGCCAGCAGCTTAGATAGACTAGCGGTTAACACCGGGGAGCTGTTTTTT. It encodes CASSLDRLAVNTGELFF.

The chain links TRBV9 to TRBJ1-1, with 9 bases fitting TRBD1. With V trimmed by 3 bases and J by 12 bases, 15 bases remained unmatched. This CDR3 has 15 residues. Germline V gene data show CDR1 as SGDLS and CDR2 as YYNGEE. The DNA for the CDR3 is TGTGCCAGCAGCGCACAGGGGGCCGCCCCCCACCGGCCTTTCTTT. This encodes CASSAQGAAPHRPFF.

This clone was seen only a few times. The chain uses TRBV5-1 and TRBJ1-2; TRBD1 matches 8 bases. The CDR3 has 17 residues. Germline CDR1 reads SGHRS; CDR2 reads YFSETQ. The V and J ends lost 0 bases and 2 bases, in that order; junction bases with no gene match: 9. In DNA form, the CDR3 reads TGCGCCAGCAGCTTGGGCTTAGGGGACAGGACCAACTATGGCTACACCTTC. It encodes CASSLGLGDRTNYGYTF.

The chain combines TRBV9 with TRBJ2-5; tentative D call: TRBD2 (6 bases). The V gene's germline CDR1 is SGDLS and CDR2 YYNGEE. This CDR3 is built from 13 residues. V was shortened by 4 bases and J by 4 bases, with 11 bases between the two germline ends. CDR3 loop: CASSPGTGETQYF. The CDR3, as DNA: TGTGCCAGCAGCCCAGGGACTGGAGAGACCCAGTACTTC.

The count of this clone is one. The rearrangement links TRBV2 to TRBJ2-7; perhaps TRBD1 as D (5 bases). Germline-derived CDR1 and CDR2 are SNHLY and FYNNEI. This CDR3 is 14 amino acids long. Trimming removed 6 bases from V and 2 bases from J, with 14 bases in between. The CDR3 loop reads CASSDSLSTYEQYF. The CDR3 region has the DNA TGTGCCAGCAGCGACAGCCTAAGTACCTACGAGCAGTACTTC.

The chain links TRBV9 to TRBJ1-1; 9 bases are a match to TRBD1. Trimming cost V 0 bases and J 1 base; bases outside gene matches: 7. The CDR3 covers 17 residues. The V gene's germline CDR1 is SGDLS and CDR2 YYNGEE. CDR3 protein: CASSVARDREENTEAFF. The CDR3 nucleotides are TGTGCCAGCAGCGTAGCTAGGGACAGGGAAGAGAACACTGAAGCTTTCTTT.

V gene TRBV28 combines with J gene TRBJ1-4, with D maybe TRBD1 (5 bases). V gave up 6 bases and J gave up 8 bases, with 19 bases separating them. Germline lookup yields CDR1 MDHEN and CDR2 SYDVKM. The CDR3 is made up of 15 amino acids. This CDR3 reads CASSPGGTLREKLFF. The DNA of the CDR3 is TGTGCCAGCAGCCCTGGGGGGACCTTAAGGGAAAAACTGTTTTTT.

CDR3 loop: CASSLEKGGASEQYF. CDR3 nucleotide sequence: TGTGCCAGCAGCTTAGAAAAAGGTGGGGCCTCCGAGCAGTACTTC. The J gene is TRBJ2-7, the V gene TRBV11-2; possible D gene TRBD1, 5 bases. There are 15 residues in the CDR3. The germline V gene encodes CDR1 SGHAT and CDR2 FQNNGV. Trimming left V 0 bases short and J 6 bases short, with 15 bases between.

The gene calls are TRBV18 and TRBJ2-3; unclear D gene. Germline V lookup: CDR1 KGHSH, CDR2 LQKENI. The CDR3 runs 14 residues. Deletions cut 3 bases from V and 2 bases from J, with 9 bases between. The CDR3 sequence is CASSPRQDTDTQYF. CDR3 bases: TGTGCCAGCTCACCCCGCCAGGACACAGATACGCAGTATTTT. Drawing the rest from reference TRBV18 and TRBJ2-3, the complete variable domain is NAGVMQNPRHLVRRRGQEARLRCSPMKGHSHVYWYRQLPEEGLKFMVYLQKENIIDESGMPKERFSAEFPKEGPSILRIQQVVRGDSAAYFCASSPRQDTDTQYFGPGTRLTVL.

This chain connects TRBV19 to TRBJ2-7; 8 bases fit TRBD1. With 10 bases clipped from V and 0 bases from J, the junction kept 11 bases outside the gene matches. Per germline, CDR1 LNHDA and CDR2 SQIVND (reference sequence). The CDR3 runs to 15 residues. This CDR3 reads CATHSGTGRSYEQYF. CDR3 bases: TGTGCCACCCACTCCGGGACAGGTCGCTCCTACGAGCAGTACTTC.

The chain recombines TRBV7-9 with TRBJ2-1; 8 nucleotides match TRBD1. Germline V gives CDR1 SEHNR, CDR2 FQNEAQ (reference sequence). The trim removed 5 bases at V and 0 bases at J, leaving 3 bases unmatched. The CDR3 sequence is 15 residues long. The CDR3 DNA is TGTGCCAGCAGCCACAGGGGGAGCTCCTACAATGAGCAGTTCTTC. This sequence encodes CASSHRGSSYNEQFF.

The rearrangement joins TRBV7-2 to TRBJ2-7; TRBD1 might be the D (6 bases). V dropped 3 bases and J dropped 8 bases, with 17 bases sitting between them. CDR3 length equals 14 residues. Germline V lookup: CDR1 SGHTA, CDR2 FQGNSA. The chain's CDR3 is CASSLQTGQGQQYF. The CDR3 DNA follows: TGTGCCAGCAGCTTGCAAACGGGACAAGGCCAGCAGTACTTC.

The chain carries TRBV18 and TRBJ2-1; 11 bases map to TRBD2. This CDR3 has 16 amino acids. Germline V gene data show CDR1 as KGHSH and CDR2 as LQKENI. Trimming cost V 3 bases and J 3 bases; bases outside gene matches: 4. The CDR3, as DNA: TGTGCCAGCTCACCTACCGGGACTAGCGGCTACAATGAGCAGTTCTTC. Protein product: CASSPTGTSGYNEQFF.

This sequence joins TRBV29-1 and TRBJ2-7, with D tentatively TRBD2 (5 bases). Germline-derived CDR1 and CDR2 are SQVTM and ANQGSEA. This CDR3 has 13 amino acids. The ends were cut back, 1 base at V and 1 base at J, with 8 bases in the middle. Here the CDR3 DNA reads TGCAGCGTTGAAGCGGGGAAGTCCTACGAGCAGTACTTC. Its protein is CSVEAGKSYEQYF.

V and J are TRBV6-5 and TRBJ1-1; D is possibly TRBD1 (6 bases). The CDR3 has 14 amino acids. CDR1 and CDR2 from the germline V gene are MNHEY and SVGAGI. With 6 bases removed from V and 5 bases from J, the gap between germline ends came to 16 bases. The CDR3 reads CASRQQGDWTEAFF. DNA of the CDR3: TGTGCCAGCAGACAACAGGGAGATTGGACTGAAGCTTTCTTT.

The chain joins TRBV6-6 to TRBJ2-2; 14 bases are shared with TRBD2. Germline lookup yields CDR1 MNHNY and CDR2 SVGAGI (reference sequence). The CDR3 length is 15 residues. J lost 6 bases, V lost 10 bases, and 7 bases had no gene match. CDR3 nucleotides: TGTGCCACAAGGCCGGGACTAGCGGGAGCCGGGGAGCTGTTTTTT. Translated, it gives CATRPGLAGAGELFF.

The genes are TRBV7-2 and TRBJ1-6; 8 bases agree with TRBD1. The CDR3 has 15 residues. Germline V gene sequence: CDR1 SGHTA, CDR2 FQGNSA. J gave up 10 bases and V 2 bases, and 7 bases lay outside the gene matches. CDR3 sequence: CASSLRTGGGSPLHF. As DNA, the CDR3 is TGTGCCAGCAGCTTACGAACAGGGGGAGGATCACCCCTCCACTTT.

This clone was counted a few times. V gene TRBV7-2 combines with J gene TRBJ2-7; 10 bases fit TRBD2. This CDR3 region has 15 residues. The germline gives CDR1 SGHTA, CDR2 FQGNSA. V lost 2 bases and J lost 7; bases outside the gene matches: 8. DNA for the CDR3: TGTGCCAGCAGCTTAACCCTAGCGGGAGCAGGAGAGCAGTACTTC. The encoded protein is CASSLTLAGAGEQYF.

This clone was picked up one time. This chain links TRBV27 with TRBJ2-2; 9 bases line up with TRBD1. The CDR3 totals 16 residues. After removal of 3 bases from V and 6 bases from J, the junction contained 8 bases not matched to a gene. Germline V CDR1 and CDR2: MNHEY, SMNVEV (reference sequence). The DNA of the CDR3 is TGTGCCAGCAGTTTGGGGACAGGGTTGTTCCCCGGGGAGCTGTTTTTT. Encoded protein: CASSLGTGLFPGELFF.

The V call is TRBV12-3 or TRBV12-4, the J call TRBJ1-1; TRBD1 matches 7 bases. CDR3 length: 13 residues. Trimming removed 3 bases from V and 11 bases from J; junction bases left unmatched: 9. CDR3 in DNA: TGTGCCAGCAGTTTTGAGGGGGCCAACGTGGCTTTCTTT. It is translated as CASSFEGANVAFF.

The chain has TRBV28 and TRBJ1-5; 7 bases are a match to TRBD1. Unmatched junction bases numbered 5, after V lost 6 bases and J lost 3 bases. CDR1 and CDR2 (germline): MDHEN, SYDVKM. The CDR3 runs to 14 residues. The CDR3 sequence is CASSSGQVNQPQHF. The CDR3 region has the DNA TGTGCCAGCAGCTCAGGACAGGTCAATCAGCCCCAGCATTTT.

CDR3 DNA: TGTGCCAGCAGATACACAGGGGGAAAGGATGAGCAGTTCTTC. Amino acids: CASRYTGGKDEQFF. The chain has TRBV13 and TRBJ2-1; 8 bases align to TRBD1. V was pared by 6 bases and J by 8 bases, with 9 bases of the junction left unmatched. The germline CDR1 and CDR2 sequences are PRHDT and FYEKMQ (reference sequence). The CDR3 contains 14 residues. The whole variable domain, remainder taken from reference TRBV13 and TRBJ2-1, is AAGVIQSPRHLIKEKRETATLKCYPIPRHDTVYWYQQGPGQDPQFLISFYEKMQSDKGSIPDRFSAQQFSDYHSELNMSSLELGDSALYFCASRYTGGKDEQFFGPGTRLTVL.